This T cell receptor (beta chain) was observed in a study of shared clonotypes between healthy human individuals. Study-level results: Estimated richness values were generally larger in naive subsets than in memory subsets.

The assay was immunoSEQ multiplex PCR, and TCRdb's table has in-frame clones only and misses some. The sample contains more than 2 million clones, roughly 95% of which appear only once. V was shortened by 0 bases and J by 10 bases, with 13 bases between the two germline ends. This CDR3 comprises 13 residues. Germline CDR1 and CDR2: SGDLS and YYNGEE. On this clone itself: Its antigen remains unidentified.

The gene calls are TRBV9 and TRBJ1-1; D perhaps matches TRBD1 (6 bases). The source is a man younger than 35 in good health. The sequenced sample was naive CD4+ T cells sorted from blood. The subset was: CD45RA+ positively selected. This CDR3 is CASSVVGGSAAFF. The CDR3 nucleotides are TGTGCCAGCAGCGTAGTTGGGGGCTCTGCAGCTTTCTTT. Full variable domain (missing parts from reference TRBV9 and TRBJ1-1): DSGVTQTPKHLITATGQRVTLRCSPRSGDLSVYWYQQSLDQGLQFLIQYYNGEERAKGNILERFSAQQFPDLHSELNLSSLELGDSALYFCASSVVGGSAAFFGQGTRLTVV.